These T cell receptor beta chains were read from a single sample in a study of molecular identifiers for immune sequencing clone quantification. TCRdb fed the PCR reads into MiXCR, producing one record per CDR3 protein. The sample includes approximately 590,000 distinct CDR3 sequences, 25% of them seen just once. Sequenced material: naive CD8+ T cells from blood, with Jurkat cell RNA spiked in. All receptors derive from a human donor in good health. Some libraries in this study had Jurkat cell RNA spiked in. CDR3s include the opening cysteine and the closing phenylalanine or tryptophan. Fields, in order: D gene, V gene, J gene, clone size, CDR3 protein, CDR3 DNA. D genes are given only for firm matches. Clone size, where shown, is once, few, many, or a class for clones that have expanded.

TRBD2	TRBV6-5	TRBJ2-3	-	CASSYEAGGKLDTRYF	TGTGCCAGCAGTTACGAAGCGGGGGGTAAACTAGATACGCGGTATTTT
-	TRBV7-2	TRBJ2-6	few	CASSLDLSSGANVLTF	TGTGCCAGCAGCTTAGATCTTAGCTCTGGGGCCAACGTCCTGACTTTC
TRBD1	TRBV5-1	TRBJ1-1	many	CASSGGQGITEAFF	TGCGCCAGCAGCGGAGGACAGGGGATCACTGAAGCTTTCTTT
TRBD1	TRBV27	TRBJ1-5	-	CASSGGQGFGNQPQHF	TGTGCCAGCAGCGGGGGACAGGGCTTCGGCAATCAGCCCCAGCATTTT
-	TRBV19	TRBJ1-1	-	CASSMTPNTEAFF	TGTGCCAGTAGTATGACACCAAACACTGAAGCTTTCTTT
-	TRBV4-1	TRBJ1-4	-	CASSQDGLGDEKLFF	TGCGCCAGCAGCCAAGATGGGTTGGGAGATGAAAAACTGTTTTTT
-	TRBV6-1	TRBJ1-1	many	CASAPRSWLSLNTEAFF	TGTGCCAGCGCCCCGCGGTCCTGGTTGAGTTTGAACACTGAAGCTTTCTTT
-	TRBV7-9	TRBJ2-5	many	CASSLAQETQYF	TGTGCCAGCAGCTTGGCCCAAGAGACCCAGTACTTC
-	TRBV4-1	TRBJ1-1	many	CASSQAEGMDTEAFF	TGCGCCAGCAGCCAAGCTGAGGGGATGGACACTGAAGCTTTCTTT
TRBD1	TRBV19	TRBJ2-3	-	CASSSWDRGNTDTQYF	TGTGCCAGTAGTTCCTGGGACAGGGGAAACACAGATACGCAGTATTTT
-	TRBV27	TRBJ1-2	many	CASGFFSYGYTF	TGTGCCAGCGGATTTTTTTCCTATGGCTACACCTTC
-	TRBV7-2	TRBJ2-7	many	CASSPARGYEQYF	TGTGCCAGCAGCCCCGCCAGGGGCTACGAGCAGTACTTC
TRBD1	TRBV20-1	TRBJ2-6	few	CSARDFSGQGVSGANVLTF	TGCAGTGCTAGAGATTTCTCGGGGCAGGGGGTCTCTGGGGCCAACGTCCTGACTTTC
-	TRBV28	TRBJ2-7	many	CASSLPTGPNLLEQYF	TGTGCCAGCAGCCTTCCGACCGGGCCTAATCTCCTAGAGCAGTACTTC
TRBD2	TRBV4-1	TRBJ2-7	-	CASSERTSGALCEQYF	TGCGCCAGCAGCGAGAGGACTAGCGGGGCTCTTTGCGAGCAGTACTTC
TRBD1	TRBV5-6	TRBJ2-7	few	CASSFTGVLSYEQYF	TGTGCCAGCAGCTTCACAGGGGTCCTATCCTACGAGCAGTACTTC
TRBD2	TRBV7-9	TRBJ2-5	many	CASSWGAGVAQETQYF	TGTGCCAGCAGCTGGGGAGCGGGAGTGGCCCAAGAGACCCAGTACTTC
TRBD2	TRBV7-9	TRBJ2-5	few	CAGRTSGGALQETQYF	TGTGCCGGCCGGACTAGCGGGGGGGCACTCCAAGAGACCCAGTACTTC